A single sample gave rise to the 15 T cell receptor beta chains below, sequenced in a study of T cell clonality in common variable immunodeficiency. The data were produced by immunoSEQ multiplex PCR, yet TCRdb's version contains in-frame clones alone and is incomplete. The repertoire yields fewer than 75,000 clones, none seen only once; the top ten contain 1.5% to 2%. The specimen sequenced was peripheral blood mononuclear cells. The source is a person aged 18-69 years in good health.

There are a few counts of this clone. Read coverage stops 3 residues before the CDR3 terminus; the germline J gene supplies the remainder. The V call is TRBV5-4, the J call TRBJ1-6; D perhaps matches TRBD1 (6 bases). Germline CDR1 SGHNT, CDR2 YYREEE (reference sequence). V lost 1 base to trimming and J lost 8 bases, with 13 bases between them. The CDR3 sequence is 15 residues long. Incomplete CDR3 DNA: TGTGCCAGCAGCTTGTTGGTCAGGGGAGATTCACCC. It translates to CASSLLVRGDSP. The CDR3 as a whole reads CASSLLVRGDSPLHF.

This clone was seen repeatedly, ten times or more. The DNA read from the CDR3 is TGTGCCAGTAGTATTCGGTCAGGCCCGAACACTGAA. It specifies CASSIRSGPNTE. The whole CDR3 region reads CASSIRSGPNTEAFF. The J gene is TRBJ1-1, the V gene TRBV19; no reliable D call. The read stops 3 residues short of the end of the CDR3; the missing end is completed from the germline J gene. Germline V gene data show CDR1 as LNHDA and CDR2 as SQIVND (reference sequence). Trimming pared 3 bases from V and 1 base from J, leaving 12 bases between. The CDR3 covers 15 residues.

This clone came up many times. Coverage ceases 3 residues before the CDR3 finishes, and the germline J gene fills in the end. This rearrangement joins TRBV12-5 to TRBJ2-2, with D possibly matching TRBD2 (6 bases). The CDR3 has 16 amino acids. Looked up from germline, CDR1 is LGHNT and CDR2 is FRNRAP. V lost 6 bases, J lost 8 bases, and 22 bases lay in between. The CDR3 loop is CASGGIAETPGGELFF. The sequenced CDR3 bases are TGTGCTAGTGGAGGGATAGCGGAGACCCCAGGGGGGGAG.

This clone was seen many times. The DNA ends 3 residues before the CDR3 does, and the rest of the CDR3 is filled in from the germline J gene. This rearrangement joins TRBV14 to TRBJ2-1; TRBD2 matches at 10 bases. The CDR3 contains 17 residues. The ends lost 6 bases at V and 7 bases at J; junction bases unmatched: 15. Germline V gene lookup returns CDR1 SGHDN and CDR2 FVKESK. CDR3 bases read: TGTGCCAGCAGTCCTGGACTAGCGGATTACCAGAGGAATGAG. This encodes CASSPGLADYQRNE. The complete CDR3 sequence is CASSPGLADYQRNEQFF.

This clone was seen at least ten times. Coverage ceases 3 residues before the CDR3 finishes, and the germline J gene fills in the end. This chain uses TRBV5-1 with TRBJ1-1; 8 bases map to TRBD1. Trimming at V came to 4 bases and at J to 4 bases, leaving 9 bases not matched to a gene. CDR3 length: 15 amino acids. Germline V gives CDR1 SGHRS, CDR2 YFSETQ. CDR3 protein: CASSTKTGASTEAFF. The sequenced part of the CDR3 DNA is TGCGCCAGCAGCACGAAGACAGGGGCGAGCACTGAA.

In its sample, this clone is medium-sized. The observed sequence ends 3 residues before the CDR3 terminus, with the missing tail filled in from the germline J gene. The genes are TRBV6-2 or TRBV6-3 and TRBJ2-3; TRBD2 matches 7 bases. CDR1 is MNHEY, CDR2 SVGEGT, per germline. This CDR3 is built from 15 residues. V was pared by 6 bases and J by 3 bases, with 9 bases of the junction left unmatched. CDR3 sequence reads: CASSSGTITTDTQYF. The DNA read from the CDR3 is TGTGCCAGCAGCTCCGGGACTATAACGACAGATACG.

This clone came up many times. The observed sequence ends 3 residues before the CDR3 terminus, with the missing tail filled in from the germline J gene. The chain combines TRBV9 with TRBJ2-4; tentative D call: TRBD1 (5 bases). V lost 0 bases and J 8 bases, leaving 12 bases between the germline ends. Germline loops: CDR1 SGDLS, CDR2 YYNGEE. CDR3 length: 14 residues. The sequenced CDR3 bases are TGTGCCAGCAGCGTAGTAGGGGATAAGGACATT. This encodes CASSVVGDKDI. The whole CDR3 region reads CASSVVGDKDIQYF.

This clone was seen many times. The read ends 3 residues before the CDR3 terminus; that terminus is restored from the germline J gene. V and J are TRBV20-1 and TRBJ2-7; a weak D match, TRBD2 (7 bases). There are 14 residues in the CDR3. Per germline, CDR1 DFQATT and CDR2 SNEGSKA (reference sequence). The V end lost 1 base, the J end lost 2 bases, and 12 bases lay between the germline ends. The CDR3 here is CSARVRGGAYEQYF. Incomplete CDR3 DNA: TGCAGTGCTAGAGTTAGAGGGGGGGCCTACGAG.

The sample holds many counts of this clone. The CDR3 end lies 3 residues beyond the end of the read and is filled in from the germline J gene. The chain links TRBV19 to TRBJ2-2; D is uncertain. This CDR3 is 14 amino acids long. Germline V gene data show CDR1 as LNHDA and CDR2 as SQIVND (reference sequence). Between the trimmed V and J ends, which lost 4 bases and 1 base, there was a span of 7 bases. The CDR3 is CASSTSRNTGELFF. CDR3 bases read: TGTGCCAGTAGTACATCCAGGAACACCGGGGAG.

The table lists this clone with many counts. CDR3 sequence reads: CASSRGPLAGGPDEQFF. The part of the CDR3 DNA that was read is TGCGCCAGCAGCAGAGGCCCACTAGCGGGGGGGCCAGATGAG. This chain uses TRBV5-1 with TRBJ2-1; 13 bases are a match to TRBD2. The CDR3 goes on 3 residues after the read ends, and that part is filled in from the germline J gene. CDR3 size: 17 residues. Trimming removed 4 bases from V and 8 bases from J; junction bases left unmatched: 12. The germline V gene has CDR1 SGHRS and CDR2 YFSETQ.

This clone was counted at least ten times. The CDR3 end falls 3 residues outside the read, so it is completed with the germline J gene. The gene calls are TRBV13 and TRBJ1-1; 8 bases line up with TRBD1. CDR1 PRHDT and CDR2 FYEKMQ come from the germline V gene (reference sequence). CDR3 length: 13 amino acids. J gave up 6 bases and V 5 bases, and 5 bases lay outside the gene matches. The sequenced CDR3 bases are TGTGCCAGCAGCCTTGGACAGGGTCCTGAA. Its translation is CASSLGQGPE. The full CDR3 is CASSLGQGPEAFF.

This clone was observed at least ten times. With the read ending 3 residues before the CDR3 end, the germline J gene is used to fill in that end. The genes are TRBV5-1 and TRBJ2-7; D is unresolved. V was shortened by 2 bases and J by 5 bases, with 17 bases between the two germline ends. Germline CDR1 is SGHRS and CDR2 is YFSETQ. The CDR3 runs to 15 residues. CDR3 protein: CASSFSPPELHEQYF. The part of the CDR3 DNA that was read is TGCGCCAGCAGCTTTTCCCCTCCTGAGCTCCACGAG.

This clone was counted ten times or more. The CDR3 here is CASSHPEGISYGYTF. The part of the CDR3 DNA that was read is TGTGCCAGCTCACACCCAGAGGGGATTTCCTATGGC. The gene calls are TRBV18 and TRBJ1-2, with D perhaps matching TRBD1 (5 bases). The read falls 3 residues short of the CDR3 end, and the missing part is taken from the germline J gene. Germline V CDR1 and CDR2: KGHSH, LQKENI. The CDR3 extends over 15 amino acids. V gave up 4 bases and J gave up 4 bases, with 16 bases separating them.

This clone was seen repeatedly, ten times or more. The read terminates 3 residues ahead of where the CDR3 ends, so the germline J gene completes it. The chain links TRBV15 to TRBJ2-5; 7 nucleotides match TRBD1. The junction had 6 bases not matched to a gene; V was cut back by 8 bases and J by 3 bases. The germline V gene has CDR1 LNHNV and CDR2 YYDKDF (reference sequence). The CDR3 covers 13 residues. CDR3 in amino acids: CATRPTGKETQYF. The sequenced CDR3 bases are TGTGCCACCCGCCCGACAGGGAAAGAGACC.

Turning to this clone: Coverage ceases 3 residues before the CDR3 finishes, and the germline J gene fills in the end. The chain recombines TRBV11-2 with TRBJ1-2; maybe TRBD1 (6 bases). Between the trimmed V and J ends, which lost 5 bases and 2 bases, there was a span of 9 bases. There are 13 residues in the CDR3. The V gene's germline CDR1 is SGHAT and CDR2 FQNNGV. The sequenced CDR3 bases are TGTGCCAGCAGCACTGGGACAAACTATGGC. Translated: CASSTGTNYG. The complete CDR3 reads CASSTGTNYGYTF. Looking up the rest from reference TRBV11-2 and TRBJ1-2 gives the full variable domain: EAGVAQSPRYKIIEKRQSVAFWCNPISGHATLYWYQQILGQGPKLLIQFQNNGVVDDSQLPKDRFSAERLKGVDSTLKIQPAKLEDSAVYLCASSTGTNYGYTFGSGTRLTVV.